Listed here are 3 T cell receptor beta chains from one sample, sequenced in a study of blood T cell repertoires in COVID-19. Profiling relied on immunoSEQ multiplex PCR, and the TCRdb table lists in-frame clones only, not all of them. There are fewer than 150,000 clones in the sample; 77% occur only once, and about 18% lies in the top ten. The sequenced sample was peripheral blood. All receptors come from an older man with acute or convalescent COVID-19.

As concerns this clone: The junction departs from germline at one end; a sequencing error may be responsible. In nucleotides, the CDR3 is TGTGCCAGCAGCCGAAAAGGCAACACAGATACGCAATATTTT. This gives the protein CASSRKGNTDTQYF. The chain employs TRBV11-1 and TRBJ2-3, with D uncertain. The V gene's germline CDR1 is SGHAT and CDR2 FQDESV (reference sequence). CDR3 size: 14 residues.

The chain combines TRBV4-1 with TRBJ2-1, with TRBD1 matching 9 bases. Germline assignment: CDR1 MGHRA and CDR2 YSYEKL. J gave up 4 bases and V 2 bases, and 6 bases lay outside the gene matches. There are 16 residues in the CDR3. The CDR3 DNA sequence: TGCGCCAGCAGCCAATTTCCCGGGACAGGGTACAATGAGCAGTTCTTC. Protein product: CASSQFPGTGYNEQFF.

The rearrangement uses TRBV19 and TRBJ2-5; TRBD1 matches at 9 bases. Germline CDR1 LNHDA, CDR2 SQIVND (reference sequence). The CDR3 contains 16 residues. The ends lost 3 bases at V and 4 bases at J; junction bases unmatched: 9. As DNA, the CDR3 is TGTGCCAGTAGTATCCCGGGACAGGGTGGTGGAGAGACCCAGTACTTC. Protein sequence: CASSIPGQGGGETQYF.